The rows below give T cell receptor beta chains drawn from one sample of a study of beta chain features in type 1 diabetes. The assay was immunoSEQ multiplex PCR, and TCRdb's table has in-frame clones only and misses some. The top ten clones hold about 0.02% of a sample with hundreds of thousands of clones, around 15% of them seen once. Input material: naive CD4+ T cells from blood. The receptors derive from a man younger than 30 with type 1 diabetes. CDR3s include the opening cysteine and the closing phenylalanine or tryptophan. The D gene is left open where the match is weak. Rows give clone size only sometimes, using once, few, many, or a class for an expanded clone.

>few|-|TRBV30|TRBJ1-2
TGTGCCTGGAGTCGTATGAGGGTACCCTTCGCCTTC
CAWSRMRVPFAF
>-|-|TRBV10-3|TRBJ1-2
TGTGCCATCAGTGAGTCCAGGGAAGGCTACACCTTC
CAISESREGYTF
>few|TRBD1|TRBV5-4|TRBJ1-5
TGTGCCAGCAGCTCCTGGGGACAGCATAATCAGCCCCAGCATTTT
CASSSWGQHNQPQHF
>few|-|TRBV7-6|TRBJ2-5
TGTGCCAGCAGCTCGGTCTCTCAAGAGACCCAGTACTTC
CASSSVSQETQYF
>few|TRBD2|TRBV10-3|TRBJ2-5
TGTGCCATCAGGCCCGCCCTTAGCGGGGAAGAGACCCAGTACTTC
CAIRPALSGEETQYF
>-|-|TRBV6-6|TRBJ1-5
TGTGCCAGCAGTTTCCTCAGTGGCGACAATCAGCCCCAGCATTTT
CASSFLSGDNQPQHF
>few|TRBD2|TRBV5-1|TRBJ2-1
TGCGCCAGCAGCTTGGTGTCTAGCGGAGAGCAGTTCTTC
CASSLVSSGEQFF
>-|-|TRBV7-7|TRBJ2-7
TGTGCCAGCAGCTTAGAGACGGCACCCAATATATCGGACTACGAGCAGTACTTC
CASSLETAPNISDYEQYF
>-|-|TRBV7-9|TRBJ1-2
TGTGCCAGCAGCTTAGGCCCTCAAGGCGGGTATGGCTACACCTTC
CASSLGPQGGYGYTF
>-|TRBD1|TRBV7-7|TRBJ2-3
TGTGCTAGCAGACAGGGACCTAGCACAGATACGCAGTATTTT
CASRQGPSTDTQYF
>-|-|TRBV10-1|TRBJ1-4
TGCGCCAGTTCGGGATTAACTAATGAAAAACTGTTTTTT
CASSGLTNEKLFF
>few|-|TRBV5-1|TRBJ2-1
TGCGCCAGCAGCTTGTTTGGGGGCGGATCCTACAATGAGCAGTTCTTC
CASSLFGGGSYNEQFF
>many|-|TRBV7-9|TRBJ2-3
TGTGCCAGCAGCTCCACAGATACGCAGTATTTT
CASSSTDTQYF
>few|TRBD1|TRBV19|TRBJ1-1
TGTGCCAGTAGGATGGGACAGGAGAACACTGAAGCTTTCTTT
CASRMGQENTEAFF
>-|TRBD1|TRBV29-1|TRBJ2-7
TGCAGCGTTGGGCAGGGGGCGATATACGAGCAGTACTTC
CSVGQGAIYEQYF
>-|-|TRBV5-1|TRBJ2-7
TGCGCCAGCAGCTTGGGCCCCAGTCTTTACGAGCAGTACTTC
CASSLGPSLYEQYF
>-|-|TRBV6-5|TRBJ1-2
TGTGCCAGCAGTTACTCGGGGAGAGGCTACACCTTC
CASSYSGRGYTF
>-|-|TRBV27|TRBJ1-4
TGTGCCAGCAGTTCCACGTGGTCCCACGAAAAACTGTTTTTT
CASSSTWSHEKLFF
>-|TRBD2|TRBV15|TRBJ2-5
TGTGCCACAGTAGGAATGGGGGAGGGGCAAGAGACCCAGTACTTC
CATVGMGEGQETQYF
>few|-|TRBV29-1|TRBJ1-3
TGCAGCGTTGAAGATACAGGGAAATACTCGACCTCTGGAAACACCATATATTTT
CSVEDTGKYSTSGNTIYF
>-|-|TRBV5-1|TRBJ2-5
TGCGCCAGCAAGTTAGGGGACACGGAGACCCAGTACTTC
CASKLGDTETQYF
>-|TRBD1|TRBV25-1|TRBJ1-6
TGTGCCAGCAGACTCTACAGGGGATCACCCCTCCACTTT
CASRLYRGSPLHF
>-|-|TRBV7-9|TRBJ1-5
TGTGCCAGCAGCTTAGCCCTAAATCAGCCCCAGCATTTT
CASSLALNQPQHF
>-|TRBD1|TRBV7-2|TRBJ1-1
TGTGCCAGCAGCTTCCGGACAGGTTGGACTGAAGCTTTCTTT
CASSFRTGWTEAFF
>-|TRBD1|TRBV30|TRBJ1-2
TGTGCCTGGAAGTGGGACAGGGGCGGCTACACCTTC
CAWKWDRGGYTF
>few|-|TRBV7-9|TRBJ2-7
TGTGCCAGCAGCTTAGCTGAGGACGGACTCTCCTACGAGCAGTACTTC
CASSLAEDGLSYEQYF
>few|-|TRBV28|TRBJ1-5
TGTGCCAGCAGCCGCAATCAGCCCCAGCATTTT
CASSRNQPQHF
>-|-|TRBV30|TRBJ1-1
TGTGCCTGGAGTGTACGCGGGGTTGAAGCTTTCTTT
CAWSVRGVEAFF
>-|-|TRBV2|TRBJ1-4
TGTGCCAGCACCTCAGGGGTATTTGAAAAACTGTTTTTT
CASTSGVFEKLFF